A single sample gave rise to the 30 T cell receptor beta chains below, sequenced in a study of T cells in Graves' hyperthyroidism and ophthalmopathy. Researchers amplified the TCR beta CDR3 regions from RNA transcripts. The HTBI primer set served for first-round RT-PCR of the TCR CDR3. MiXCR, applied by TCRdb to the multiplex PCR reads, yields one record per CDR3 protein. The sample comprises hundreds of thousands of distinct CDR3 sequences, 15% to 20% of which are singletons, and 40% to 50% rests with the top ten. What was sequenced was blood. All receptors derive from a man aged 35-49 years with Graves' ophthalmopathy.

In nucleotides, the CDR3 is TGTGCCAGCAGCTTAGATTGGCGGTCCTATGGCTACACCTTC. Protein sequence: CASSLDWRSYGYTF. This sequence joins TRBV7-3 and TRBJ1-2, with unresolved D. The V end was cut by 2 bases, the J end by 4 bases, with 11 bases between. The germline CDR1 and CDR2 sequences are SGHTA and FQGTGA. The CDR3 extends over 14 amino acids. Filled out from reference TRBV7-3 and TRBJ1-2, the complete variable domain reads GAGVSQTPSNKVTEKGKYVELRCDPISGHTALYWYRQSLGQGPEFLIYFQGTGAADDSGLPNDRFFAVRPEGSVSTLKIQRTERGDSAVYLCASSLDWRSYGYTFGSGTRLTVV.

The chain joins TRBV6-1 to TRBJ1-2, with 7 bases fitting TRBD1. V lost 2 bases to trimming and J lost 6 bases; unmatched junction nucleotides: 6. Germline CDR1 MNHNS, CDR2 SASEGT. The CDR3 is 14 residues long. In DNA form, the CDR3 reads TGTGCCAGCAGTGAAATGACAGGGATTAATGGCTACACCTTC. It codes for CASSEMTGINGYTF.

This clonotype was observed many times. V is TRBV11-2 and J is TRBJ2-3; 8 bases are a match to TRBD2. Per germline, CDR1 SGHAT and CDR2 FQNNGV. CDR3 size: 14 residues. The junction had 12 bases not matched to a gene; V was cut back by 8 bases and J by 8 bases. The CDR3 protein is CASSPAGGKVTQYF. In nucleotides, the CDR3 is TGTGCCAGCTCCCCTGCGGGGGGCAAGGTTACGCAGTATTTT. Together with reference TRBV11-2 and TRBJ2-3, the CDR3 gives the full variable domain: EAGVAQSPRYKIIEKRQSVAFWCNPISGHATLYWYQQILGQGPKLLIQFQNNGVVDDSQLPKDRFSAERLKGVDSTLKIQPAKLEDSAVYLCASSPAGGKVTQYFGPGTRLTVL.

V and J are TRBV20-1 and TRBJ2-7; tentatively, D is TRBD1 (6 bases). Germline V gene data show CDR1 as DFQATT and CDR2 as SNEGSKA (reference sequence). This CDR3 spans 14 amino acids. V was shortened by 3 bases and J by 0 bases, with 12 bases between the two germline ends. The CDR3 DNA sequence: TGCAGTGCTAGGGGGGACACCTACTCCTACGAGCAGTACTTC. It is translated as CSARGDTYSYEQYF.

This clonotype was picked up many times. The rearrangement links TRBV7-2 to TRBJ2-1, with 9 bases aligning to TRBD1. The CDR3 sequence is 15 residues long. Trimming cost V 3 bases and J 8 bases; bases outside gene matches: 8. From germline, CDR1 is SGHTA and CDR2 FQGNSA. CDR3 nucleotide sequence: TGTGCCAGCAGCTTCGGACAGGGGAGGAGAGATGAGCAGTTCTTC. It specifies CASSFGQGRRDEQFF.

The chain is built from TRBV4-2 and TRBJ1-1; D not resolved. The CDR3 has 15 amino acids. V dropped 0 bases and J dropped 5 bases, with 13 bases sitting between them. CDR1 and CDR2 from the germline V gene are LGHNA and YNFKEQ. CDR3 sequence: CASSQDKSGYTEAFF. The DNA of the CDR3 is TGTGCCAGCAGCCAAGATAAGTCGGGATATACTGAAGCTTTCTTT.

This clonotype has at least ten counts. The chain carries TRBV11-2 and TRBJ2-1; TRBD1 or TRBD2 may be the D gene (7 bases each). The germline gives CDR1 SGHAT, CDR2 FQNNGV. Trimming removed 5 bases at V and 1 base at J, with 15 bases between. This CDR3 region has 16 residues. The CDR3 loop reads CASSPTGGQSYNEQFF. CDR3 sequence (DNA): TGTGCCAGCAGCCCAACGGGGGGACAGTCCTACAATGAGCAGTTCTTC.

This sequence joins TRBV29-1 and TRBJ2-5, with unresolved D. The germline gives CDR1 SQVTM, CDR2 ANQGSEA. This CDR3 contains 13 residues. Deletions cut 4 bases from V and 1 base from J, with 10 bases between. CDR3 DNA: TGCAGCGTTGGCGGCAGCCTCCAAGAGACCCAGTACTTC. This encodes CSVGGSLQETQYF.

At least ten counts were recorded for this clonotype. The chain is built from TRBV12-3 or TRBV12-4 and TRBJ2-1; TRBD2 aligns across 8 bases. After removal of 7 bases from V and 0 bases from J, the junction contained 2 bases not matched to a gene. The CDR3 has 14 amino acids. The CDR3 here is CASKSGSSYNEQFF. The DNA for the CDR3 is TGTGCCAGCAAAAGCGGGAGCTCCTACAATGAGCAGTTCTTC.

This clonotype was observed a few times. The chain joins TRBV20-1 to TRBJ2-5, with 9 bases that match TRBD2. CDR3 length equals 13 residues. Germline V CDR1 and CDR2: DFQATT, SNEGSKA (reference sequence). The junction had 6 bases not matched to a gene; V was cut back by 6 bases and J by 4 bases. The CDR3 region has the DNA TGCAGTGCCAGTAGCGGGAGTGGAGAGACCCAGTACTTC. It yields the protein CSASSGSGETQYF.

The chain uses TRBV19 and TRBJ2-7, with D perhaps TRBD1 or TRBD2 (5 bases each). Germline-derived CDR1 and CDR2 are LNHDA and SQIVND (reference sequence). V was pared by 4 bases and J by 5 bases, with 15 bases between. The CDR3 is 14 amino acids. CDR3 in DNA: TGTGCCAGTAGTACCCTTGGGGGACGCGACGAGCAGTACTTC. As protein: CASSTLGGRDEQYF.

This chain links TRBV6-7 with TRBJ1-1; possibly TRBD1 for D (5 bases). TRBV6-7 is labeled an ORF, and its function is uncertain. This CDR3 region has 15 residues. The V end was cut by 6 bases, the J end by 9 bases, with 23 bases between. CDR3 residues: CASSSPDSIISKAFF. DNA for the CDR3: TGTGCCAGCAGCTCCCCTGACAGCATAATTTCGAAAGCTTTCTTT.

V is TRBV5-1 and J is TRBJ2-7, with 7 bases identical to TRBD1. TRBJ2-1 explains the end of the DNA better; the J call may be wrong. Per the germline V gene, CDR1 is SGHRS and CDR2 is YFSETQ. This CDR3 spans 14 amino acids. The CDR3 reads CASSSGQDFYEQFF. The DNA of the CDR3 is TGCGCCAGCAGCTCTGGACAGGACTTCTACGAGCAGTTCTTC.

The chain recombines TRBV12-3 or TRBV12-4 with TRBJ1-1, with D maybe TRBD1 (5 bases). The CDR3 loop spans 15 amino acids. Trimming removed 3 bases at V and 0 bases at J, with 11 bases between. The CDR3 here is CASSFSRVMNTEAFF. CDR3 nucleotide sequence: TGTGCCAGCAGTTTTAGCAGGGTTATGAACACTGAAGCTTTCTTT.

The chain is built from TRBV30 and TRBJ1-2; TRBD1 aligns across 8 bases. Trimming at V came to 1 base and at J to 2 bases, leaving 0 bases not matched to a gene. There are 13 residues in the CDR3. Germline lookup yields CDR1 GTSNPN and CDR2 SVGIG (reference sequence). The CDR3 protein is CAWSGQGNYGYTF. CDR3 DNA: TGTGCCTGGAGTGGACAGGGGAACTATGGCTACACCTTC. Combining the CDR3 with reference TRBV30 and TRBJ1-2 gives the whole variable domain SQTIHQWPATLVQPVGSPLSLECTVEGTSNPNLYWYRQAAGRGLQLLFYSVGIGQISSEVPQNLSASRPQDRQFILSSKKLLLSDSGFYLCAWSGQGNYGYTFGSGTRLTVV.

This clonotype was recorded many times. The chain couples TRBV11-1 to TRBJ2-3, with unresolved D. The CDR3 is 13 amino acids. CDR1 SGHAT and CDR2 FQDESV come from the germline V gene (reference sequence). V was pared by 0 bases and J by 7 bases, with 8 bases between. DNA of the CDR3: TGTGCCAGCAGCTTAGCGATTATAAATACGCAGTATTTT. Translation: CASSLAIINTQYF.

CDR3 DNA: TGCAGTGCCTCACTGGGTAGATCGAGCGCTGAAGCTTTCTTT. Amino acid sequence: CSASLGRSSAEAFF. This sequence joins TRBV20-1 and TRBJ1-1; D unclear. V was cut by 6 bases and J by 6 bases, with 20 bases left in between. The CDR3 extends over 14 amino acids. Germline CDR1 and CDR2: DFQATT and SNEGSKA (reference sequence).

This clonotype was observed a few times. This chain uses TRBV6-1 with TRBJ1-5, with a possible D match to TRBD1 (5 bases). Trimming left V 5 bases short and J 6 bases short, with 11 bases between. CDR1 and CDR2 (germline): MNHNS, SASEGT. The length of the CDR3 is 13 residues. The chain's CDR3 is CASSHPQGQPQHF. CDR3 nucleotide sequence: TGTGCCAGCAGTCACCCCCAGGGTCAGCCCCAGCATTTT.

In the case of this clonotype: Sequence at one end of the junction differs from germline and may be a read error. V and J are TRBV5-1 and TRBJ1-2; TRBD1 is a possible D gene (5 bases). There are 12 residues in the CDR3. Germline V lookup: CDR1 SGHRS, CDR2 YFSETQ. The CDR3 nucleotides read TGTGCCAGCAGCATGACAGTGGCTGGCTACACCTTC. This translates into CASSMTVAGYTF.

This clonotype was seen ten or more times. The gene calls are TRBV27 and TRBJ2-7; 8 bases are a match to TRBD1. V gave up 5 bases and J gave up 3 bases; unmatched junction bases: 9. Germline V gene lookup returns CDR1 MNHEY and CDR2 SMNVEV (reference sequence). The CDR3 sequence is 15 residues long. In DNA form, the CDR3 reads TGTGCCAGCAGTCCCATTCCAGGGGGCGGCTACGAGCAGTACTTC. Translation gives CASSPIPGGGYEQYF.

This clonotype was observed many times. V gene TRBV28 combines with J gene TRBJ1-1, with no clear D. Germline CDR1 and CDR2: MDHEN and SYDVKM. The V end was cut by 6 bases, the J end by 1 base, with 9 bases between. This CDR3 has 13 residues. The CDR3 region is CASSRWENTEAFF. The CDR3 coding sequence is TGTGCCAGCAGCCGATGGGAGAACACTGAAGCTTTCTTT.

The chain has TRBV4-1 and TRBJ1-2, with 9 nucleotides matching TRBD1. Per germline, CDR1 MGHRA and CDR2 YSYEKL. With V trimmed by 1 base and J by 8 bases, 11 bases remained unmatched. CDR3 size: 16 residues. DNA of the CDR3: TGCGCCAGCAGCCAAGCCCGAGACAGGGGGAGGATGGGCTACACCTTC. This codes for CASSQARDRGRMGYTF.

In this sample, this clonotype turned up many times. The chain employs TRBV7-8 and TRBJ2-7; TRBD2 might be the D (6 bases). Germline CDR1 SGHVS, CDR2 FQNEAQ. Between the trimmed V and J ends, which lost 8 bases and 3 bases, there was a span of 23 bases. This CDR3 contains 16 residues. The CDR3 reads CASRGDLAGIFYEQYF. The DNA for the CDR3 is TGTGCCAGCCGGGGAGATCTGGCGGGGATATTCTACGAGCAGTACTTC.

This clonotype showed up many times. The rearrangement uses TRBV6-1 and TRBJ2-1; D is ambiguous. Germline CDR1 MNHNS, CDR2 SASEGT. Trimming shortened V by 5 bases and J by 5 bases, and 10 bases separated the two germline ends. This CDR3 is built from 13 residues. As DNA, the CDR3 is TGTGCCAGCAGTAGGGATCGGGACAATGAGCAGTTCTTC. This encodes CASSRDRDNEQFF.

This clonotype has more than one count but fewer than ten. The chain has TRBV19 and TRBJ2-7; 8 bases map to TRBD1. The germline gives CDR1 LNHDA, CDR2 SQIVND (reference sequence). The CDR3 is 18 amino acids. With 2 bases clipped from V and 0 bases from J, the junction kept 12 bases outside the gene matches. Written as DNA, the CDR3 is TGTGCCAGTAGTATAACCCTGTGGGGGACAGGCAACTCCTACGAGCAGTACTTC. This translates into CASSITLWGTGNSYEQYF.

The CDR3 DNA sequence: TGTGCCAGCAGTTCGACTAGGCTACTCTACGAGCAGTACTTC. Amino acids: CASSSTRLLYEQYF. The V gene is TRBV27, the J gene TRBJ2-7, with D perhaps matching TRBD2 (6 bases). Germline V gene lookup returns CDR1 MNHEY and CDR2 SMNVEV (reference sequence). CDR3 length: 14 amino acids. V dropped 4 bases and J dropped 3 bases, with 13 bases sitting between them.

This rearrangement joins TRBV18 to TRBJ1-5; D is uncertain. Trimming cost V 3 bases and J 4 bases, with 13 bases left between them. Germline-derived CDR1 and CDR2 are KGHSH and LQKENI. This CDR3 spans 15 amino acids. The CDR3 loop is CASSPLASGNQPQHF. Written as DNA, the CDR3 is TGTGCCAGCTCACCCCTGGCCAGCGGGAATCAGCCCCAGCATTTT.

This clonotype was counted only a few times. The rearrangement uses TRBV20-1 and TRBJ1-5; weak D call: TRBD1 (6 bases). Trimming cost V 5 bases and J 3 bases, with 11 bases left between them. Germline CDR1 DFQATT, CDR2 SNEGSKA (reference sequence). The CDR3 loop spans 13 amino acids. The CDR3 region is CSASQGVNQPQHF. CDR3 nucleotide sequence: TGCAGTGCTTCACAGGGCGTCAATCAGCCCCAGCATTTT.

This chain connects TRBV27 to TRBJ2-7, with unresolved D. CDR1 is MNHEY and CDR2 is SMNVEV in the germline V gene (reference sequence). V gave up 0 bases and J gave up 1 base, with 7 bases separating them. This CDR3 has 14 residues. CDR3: CASSLSGNSYEQYF. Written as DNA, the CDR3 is TGTGCCAGCAGTTTATCAGGGAATTCCTACGAGCAGTACTTC.

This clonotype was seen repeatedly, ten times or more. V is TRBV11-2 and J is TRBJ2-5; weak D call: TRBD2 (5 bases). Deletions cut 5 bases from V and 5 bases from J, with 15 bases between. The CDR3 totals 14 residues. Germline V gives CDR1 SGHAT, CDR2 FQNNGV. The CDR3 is CASSQTGFIETQYF. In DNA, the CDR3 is TGTGCCAGCAGCCAAACGGGGTTTATTGAGACCCAGTACTTC.